These T cell receptor beta chains were read from a single sample in a study of blood T cells in healthy people across ages. TCRdb processed the 5' RACE reads anew with MiXCR; each CDR3 protein has one entry. The sample records 1.6 million or so distinct CDR3 sequences, about 35% being singletons. The sequencing sample was made of blood. These receptors were collected from a woman in her 30s in good health. The CDR3 runs from the conserved cysteine through the conserved F or W. The order of the fields is D gene, J gene, V gene, clone size, CDR3 DNA, CDR3 protein. The D gene is left open where the match is weak. The size of a clone is reported for some rows only, either as once, few or many, or as a class for expanded clones.

>.|TRBJ1-3|TRBV25-1|.
TGTGCCAGCAGTGAATGGAATGGAAACACCATATATTTT
CASSEWNGNTIYF
>TRBD1|TRBJ1-1|TRBV7-2|.
TGTGCCAGTTCGGGACAGGGTTGGGAAGCTTTCTTT
CASSGQGWEAFF
>TRBD1|TRBJ1-2|TRBV7-3|.
TGTGCCAGCAGCTCGGGAAAGTACAGGGGGTTCTACGGCTACACCTTC
CASSSGKYRGFYGYTF
>TRBD1|TRBJ1-1|TRBV7-9|.
TGTGCCAGCAGCTCCTCGCGTGACAGGGCTGAAGCTTTCTTT
CASSSSRDRAEAFF
>.|TRBJ2-7|TRBV9|.
TGTGCCAGCAGCGTAGGACATGTATACGAGCAGTACTTC
CASSVGHVYEQYF
>.|TRBJ1-2|TRBV7-9|.
TGTGCCAGCAGCTCCGCGGACCTCCTCTATAGCTACACCTTC
CASSSADLLYSYTF
>TRBD1|TRBJ2-7|TRBV20-1|few
TGCAGTGCTGTCCGACAGGGGGCGACCTACGAGCAGTACTTC
CSAVRQGATYEQYF
>.|TRBJ2-7|TRBV4-1|many
TGCGCCAGCAGCCAAGATCAGCGGACCCCTTTCGAGCAGTACTTC
CASSQDQRTPFEQYF
>TRBD1|TRBJ2-5|TRBV7-9|.
TGTGCCAGCAGCTTAGCGCGTGCACAGGGGGCAGGAGAGACCCAGTACTTC
CASSLARAQGAGETQYF
>.|TRBJ1-2|TRBV20-1|.
TGCAGTGCTAGAGATCGGTCGAGACCCTATGGCTACACCTTC
CSARDRSRPYGYTF
>.|TRBJ2-7|TRBV6-1|.
TGTGCCAGCAGTGAGGGACCGATGAACTCCTACGAGCAGTACTTC
CASSEGPMNSYEQYF
>TRBD2|TRBJ2-2|TRBV12-3/TRBV12-4|few
TGTGCCAGCAGTTCATCCGGGACTAGAAAAACCGGGGAGCTGTTTTTT
CASSSSGTRKTGELFF
>TRBD2|TRBJ2-7|TRBV20-1|.
TGCAGTGCTAGAGATCCTAGCGGAGTCTTCAAGCAGTACTTC
CSARDPSGVFKQYF
>.|TRBJ1-4|TRBV29-1|.
TGCAGCGTCGAGGGGGTGGGTAATGAAAAACTGTTTTTT
CSVEGVGNEKLFF
>.|TRBJ2-2|TRBV30|.
TGTGCCTGGAGGGACGAGTACGCCGGGGAGCTGTTTTTT
CAWRDEYAGELFF
>.|TRBJ2-6|TRBV4-1|.
TGCGCCAGCAGCCAAGCCCTTCCCCCGTTCGACTCTGGGGCCAACGTCCTGACTTTC
CASSQALPPFDSGANVLTF
>.|TRBJ1-5|TRBV20-1|.
TGCAGTGCTAGATCTCAGGGTCGGCCCCAGCATTTT
CSARSQGRPQHF
>.|TRBJ2-7|TRBV6-1|.
TGTGCCAGCAGTGAAGCGAAAGTATTCTTCGGGGAGCAGTACTTC
CASSEAKVFFGEQYF
>TRBD1|TRBJ2-7|TRBV25-1|few
TGTGCCAGCAGCCGGGGGGTGGGGACAGGGTACTACGAGCAGTACTTC
CASSRGVGTGYYEQYF
>.|TRBJ1-6|TRBV5-1|.
TGCGCCAGCAGCTTGGAAGGGGGTCCCCTCCACTTT
CASSLEGGPLHF
>.|TRBJ2-7|TRBV11-2|few
TGTGCCAGCAGCTTAGGGGGCGAGTTCCTCGAGCAGTACTTC
CASSLGGEFLEQYF
>TRBD1|TRBJ1-1|TRBV5-6|.
TGTGCCAGCAGCTACGGACAGGGACTTGAAGCTTTCTTT
CASSYGQGLEAFF
>.|TRBJ1-3|TRBV7-2|.
TGTGCCAGCAGCTTTAGGCGGGACCGCCGAGGGGGCACCATATATTTT
CASSFRRDRRGGTIYF
>TRBD1|TRBJ1-1|TRBV28|.
TGTGCCAGCAGTTTATCGGCAGGGGGCCTGACTGAAGCTTTCTTT
CASSLSAGGLTEAFF
>TRBD2|TRBJ2-5|TRBV9|few
TGTGCCAGCAGCGTGAGCGGGACTCCAGAGACCCAGTACTTC
CASSVSGTPETQYF
>TRBD1|TRBJ2-3|TRBV5-1|.
TGCGCCAGCAGCCCCCTGACAGGGAACCCCTTGAGCACAGATACGCAGTATTTT
CASSPLTGNPLSTDTQYF
>.|TRBJ1-5|TRBV6-6|.
TGTGCCAGCAAGAGGACGTATAGCAATCAGCCCCAGCATTTT
CASKRTYSNQPQHF
>.|TRBJ2-7|TRBV11-2|.
TGTGCCAGCAGGGTTTCGAGGGACGAGCAGTACTTC
CASRVSRDEQYF
>.|TRBJ2-1|TRBV21-1|.
TGTGCCAGCGGCAAAATGGACAGGGGTTACAATGAGCAGTTCTTC
CASGKMDRGYNEQFF
>.|TRBJ2-3|TRBV12-3/TRBV12-4|few
TGTGCCAGCAGTATCGGGCAACACACAGATACGCAGTATTTT
CASSIGQHTDTQYF
>TRBD1|TRBJ2-5|TRBV4-2|.
TGTGCCAGCAGCGAAATTCCGGGACAGCATGGAGAGACCCAGTACTTC
CASSEIPGQHGETQYF
>TRBD2|TRBJ2-3|TRBV5-8|.
TGTGCCAGCAGTAAGGGGACTAGCGGGGCGAGGGATACGCAGTATTTT
CASSKGTSGARDTQYF
>TRBD1|TRBJ1-5|TRBV7-4|few
TGTGCCAGCGGGGGAGTTCGACAGGGGGAGAGGGGTCAGCCCCAGCATTTT
CASGGVRQGERGQPQHF
>.|TRBJ2-7|TRBV28|.
TGTGCCAGCAGTTTAACCACTCGCTACGAGCAGTACTTC
CASSLTTRYEQYF
>.|TRBJ2-7|TRBV28|.
TGTGCCAGCCGGCCGACAGGCCTAAGCTCCTACGAGCAGTACTTC
CASRPTGLSSYEQYF
>TRBD2|TRBJ2-7|TRBV20-1|.
TGCAGTGCTAGTAGGACTAGCGACTCCTACGAGCAGTACTTC
CSASRTSDSYEQYF
>TRBD1|TRBJ2-1|TRBV7-9|few
TGTGCCAGCAGGAGACAGGGGGAATACAATGAGCAGTTCTTC
CASRRQGEYNEQFF
>.|TRBJ1-1|TRBV27|.
TGTGCCAACAAAGGAACAGGGAAGGGGGACACTGAAGCTTTCTTT
CANKGTGKGDTEAFF
>.|TRBJ2-3|TRBV12-3/TRBV12-4|.
TGTGCCAGCAGCAATAGACAGGTTAACACAGATACGCAGTATTTT
CASSNRQVNTDTQYF
>.|TRBJ2-3|TRBV20-1|few
TGCAGTGCTAAAGTCCAGGGGGGGAACACAGATACGCAGTATTTT
CSAKVQGGNTDTQYF
>.|TRBJ2-7|TRBV7-9|.
TGTGCCAGCAGCTTAGACTTCGGAGGCGAGCAGTACTTC
CASSLDFGGEQYF
>.|TRBJ2-7|TRBV2|.
TGTGCCAGCACGGATGACTTATCCTCCTACGAGCAGTACTTC
CASTDDLSSYEQYF
>.|TRBJ2-3|TRBV28|.
TGTGCCAGCAGGTTCAGGCTGACAGATACGCAGTATTTT
CASRFRLTDTQYF
>.|TRBJ2-5|TRBV29-1|many
TGCAGCGTTTACGGGGGTGGAGAGACCCAGTACTTC
CSVYGGGETQYF
>.|TRBJ2-7|TRBV30|.
TGTGCCTGGAGTGTACAGGGGGGAGGGCCGTCCTACGAGCAGTACTTC
CAWSVQGGGPSYEQYF
>TRBD2|TRBJ2-3|TRBV11-2|few
TGTGCCAGCAGCTTAGAGTCTAGCGGGAGGACGACAGATACGCAGTATTTT
CASSLESSGRTTDTQYF
>.|TRBJ1-6|TRBV5-1|.
TGCGCCAGCAGCTTGAGAGCAGGAGCTAATTCACCCCTCCACTTT
CASSLRAGANSPLHF
>TRBD1|TRBJ1-1|TRBV7-8|.
TGTGCCAGCAGCTTAGTGGGCAGGGGGGGCACTGAAGCTTTCTTT
CASSLVGRGGTEAFF
>.|TRBJ2-7|TRBV3-1|.
TGTGCCAGCAGCGAAGGCGGGGCAGGGTCTTGGGAGCAGTACTTC
CASSEGGAGSWEQYF
>TRBD2|TRBJ2-5|TRBV6-6|few
TGTGCCAGCAGTCCGACTAGCGGGGGGGCAAGAGAGACCCAGTACTTC
CASSPTSGGARETQYF
>.|TRBJ2-3|TRBV9|many
TGTGCCAGCAGGTCGGGACGGGGCTCCGCAGATACGCAGTATTTT
CASRSGRGSADTQYF